One sample yielded the 15 T cell receptor beta chains listed below, sequenced in a study of CXCR3-negative and CXCR3-positive naive CD8 T cells. Regarding the study as a whole: In CXCR3-positive naive cells, the TRB CDR3s were more hydrophobic than in CXCR3-negative naive cells.

UMI-tagged TRB cDNA libraries were built via 5' RACE. From its re-call of the 5' RACE reads, TCRdb lists each CDR3 protein once, without DNA. Its listing shows about 98,000 distinct CDR3 sequences. These receptors are not linked to any known antigen. Sequencing was carried out using naive CXCR3+ CD8+ T cells from blood. Subset reported: CD45RO-CCR7+CD27+CD95- naive CD8+ T cells expressing CXCR3 (TNR3+). The source is a human donor in good health. Some clones in this sample may be carry-over from other donors' samples.

J is TRBJ1-2 and V is TRBV7-9. This CDR3 is built from 12 residues. Germline V CDR1 and CDR2: SEHNR, FQNEAQ (reference sequence). This CDR3 is CASSYQTRGYTF.

The V and J genes are TRBV20-1 and TRBJ2-5; TCRdb outputs TRBD2, but without DNA this stays unchecked. Germline V CDR1 and CDR2: DFQATT, SNEGSKA (reference sequence). The CDR3 is 15 amino acids. CDR3: CSARDRRTPLETQYF.

The chain links TRBV19 to TRBJ2-5; TCRdb gives TRBD1 as the D gene, but with no DNA this cannot be confirmed. CDR1 is LNHDA, CDR2 SQIVND, per germline (reference sequence). This CDR3 spans 16 amino acids. The CDR3 spells CASSPTGGRGQETQYF.

J is TRBJ2-7 and V is TRBV29-1. This CDR3 has 12 amino acids. Germline V CDR1 and CDR2: SQVTM, ANQGSEA. The CDR3 protein is CSVEQKPYEQYF.

The chain recombines TRBV4-3 with TRBJ2-1; TCRdb's assignment of TRBD1 cannot be checked, as there is no DNA. The germline V gene encodes CDR1 LGHNA and CDR2 YSLEER. The CDR3 is 15 amino acids. CDR3 protein: CASGLPGQGYNEQFF.

This sequence joins TRBV29-1 and TRBJ2-5; the TRBD2 assignment by TCRdb is unverifiable without DNA. CDR1 SQVTM and CDR2 ANQGSEA come from the germline V gene. The CDR3 contains 13 residues. The chain's CDR3 is CSVEPRGEETQYF.

This chain links TRBV4-1 with TRBJ1-5; the TCRdb call, TRBD1, lacks DNA for checking. CDR1 MGHRA and CDR2 YSYEKL come from the germline V gene. CDR3 length: 14 amino acids. CDR3 sequence: CASSQEVGGQPQHF.

J is TRBJ2-7 and V is TRBV29-1. Germline V gene data show CDR1 as SQVTM and CDR2 as ANQGSEA. This CDR3 is 12 amino acids long. The CDR3 is CSVEMDAYEQYF.

The gene calls are TRBV7-9 and TRBJ2-7. This CDR3 is 13 amino acids long. Germline V gene data show CDR1 as SEHNR and CDR2 as FQNEAQ (reference sequence). CDR3 protein: CASSLDSGNEQYF.

CDR3 region: CASSLMDSYEQYF. V usage is TRBV7-2 and J usage is TRBJ2-7. The CDR3 runs to 13 residues. CDR1 is SGHTA and CDR2 is FQGNSA in the germline V gene. Looking up the rest from reference TRBV7-2 and TRBJ2-7 gives the full variable domain: GAGVSQSPSNKVTEKGKDVELRCDPISGHTALYWYRQSLGQGLEFLIYFQGNSAPDKSGLPSDRFSAERTGGSVSTLTIQRTQQEDSAVYLCASSLMDSYEQYFGPGTRLTVT.

The gene calls are TRBV19 and TRBJ2-1; TCRdb reports TRBD2, a call that lacks DNA to check it against. CDR1 is LNHDA, CDR2 SQIVND, per germline (reference sequence). The CDR3 length is 16 residues. CDR3 loop: CASSIGLAPMGNEQFF.

CDR3 sequence: CASSFFGSGGHNEQFF. The chain has TRBV7-6 and TRBJ2-1; TCRdb lists TRBD2, though no DNA is available to test this call. This CDR3 has 16 amino acids. Germline values: CDR1 SGHVS, CDR2 FNYEAQ.

V usage is TRBV7-6 and J usage is TRBJ2-2; the TRBD1 assignment by TCRdb is unverifiable without DNA. The germline V gene encodes CDR1 SGHVS and CDR2 FNYEAQ. The CDR3 has 17 residues. The chain's CDR3 is CASSLYPHREVTGELFF.

The rearrangement uses TRBV29-1 and TRBJ1-2; TCRdb's D gene call, TRBD1, goes unchecked for lack of DNA. The CDR3 totals 14 residues. Germline V gives CDR1 SQVTM, CDR2 ANQGSEA. This CDR3 reads CSVVPGQGANGYTF.

This chain links TRBV29-1 with TRBJ2-1; as DNA is missing, the TRBD1 call by TCRdb cannot be tested. Germline lookup yields CDR1 SQVTM and CDR2 ANQGSEA. The CDR3 is 13 residues long. The CDR3 sequence: CSVFRGEAFEQFF.